The rows below give T cell receptor beta chains drawn from one sample of a study of early T cells in non-severe SARS-CoV-2 infection. One entry per CDR3 protein, called by TCRdb with MiXCR from the 5' RACE reads. This table holds under 80,000 distinct CDR3 sequences, approximately 13% found once. The sample taken for sequencing was whole blood. These receptors were obtained from an adult who was a healthcare worker with PCR-confirmed SARS-CoV-2 infection or an uninfected control (not recorded which). Both conserved end residues are part of each CDR3. A D gene is named only where the DNA matches it firmly. Clone size is given for some rows only: seen once, a few or many times, or a class if the clone is expanded.

d_call: TRBD2; j_call: TRBJ2-5; v_call: TRBV4-1; clone_size: few; cdr3_nt: TGCGCCAGCAGCCAAGGGGCGGGGGGCTCACAAGAGACCCAGTACTTC; cdr3_aa: CASSQGAGGSQETQYF
d_call: .; j_call: TRBJ1-5; v_call: TRBV2; clone_size: .; cdr3_nt: TGTGCCAGCAGTCTAAGCTATCAGCCCCAGCATTTT; cdr3_aa: CASSLSYQPQHF
d_call: .; j_call: TRBJ1-2; v_call: TRBV12-3/TRBV12-4; clone_size: many; cdr3_nt: TGTGCCAGCACCCCCGGGCGGGCGGGCTATGGCTACACCTTC; cdr3_aa: CASTPGRAGYGYTF
d_call: TRBD1; j_call: TRBJ1-2; v_call: TRBV18; clone_size: many; cdr3_nt: TGTGCCAGCTCATGGGACAGGGGCGAAACCTATGGCTACACCTTC; cdr3_aa: CASSWDRGETYGYTF
d_call: .; j_call: TRBJ2-2; v_call: TRBV7-7; clone_size: .; cdr3_nt: TGTGCTAGCAGCTTAAAAAGGGCCAGCGGGGAGCTGTTTTTT; cdr3_aa: CASSLKRASGELFF
d_call: .; j_call: TRBJ1-1; v_call: TRBV6-2/TRBV6-3; clone_size: few; cdr3_nt: TGTGCCAGCAGTTACCCCCTGGAGCGGAACACTGAAGCTTTCTTT; cdr3_aa: CASSYPLERNTEAFF
d_call: TRBD1; j_call: TRBJ1-1; v_call: TRBV5-4; clone_size: medium-sized; cdr3_nt: TGTGCCAGCAACCGACAGGGGTTGAACACTGAAGCTTTCTTT; cdr3_aa: CASNRQGLNTEAFF
d_call: TRBD1; j_call: TRBJ2-2; v_call: TRBV14; clone_size: .; cdr3_nt: TGTGCCAGCAGCCAGGGCGGACAGGGAACGAACACCGGGGAGCTGTTTTTT; cdr3_aa: CASSQGGQGTNTGELFF
d_call: .; j_call: TRBJ1-6; v_call: TRBV6-6; clone_size: many; cdr3_nt: TGTGCCAGCAGTTACTCGGGAGGGTATAATTCACCCCTCCACTTT; cdr3_aa: CASSYSGGYNSPLHF
d_call: TRBD1; j_call: TRBJ1-4; v_call: TRBV7-8; clone_size: .; cdr3_nt: TGTGCCAGCAGCTCCAACAGGGGAGAAAAACTGTTTTTT; cdr3_aa: CASSSNRGEKLFF
d_call: .; j_call: TRBJ2-7; v_call: TRBV29-1; clone_size: many; cdr3_nt: TGCAGCGTTGAAACCGGACAGACCCTCGGCGAGCAGTACTTC; cdr3_aa: CSVETGQTLGEQYF
d_call: .; j_call: TRBJ2-3; v_call: TRBV10-3; clone_size: many; cdr3_nt: TGTGCCATCAGAGACACAGATACGCAGTATTTT; cdr3_aa: CAIRDTDTQYF
d_call: .; j_call: TRBJ2-5; v_call: TRBV5-1; clone_size: .; cdr3_nt: TGCGCCAGCAGCTTGGATGTGGGGACCGGGGAGACCCAGTACTTC; cdr3_aa: CASSLDVGTGETQYF
d_call: TRBD1; j_call: TRBJ2-7; v_call: TRBV20-1; clone_size: .; cdr3_nt: TGCAGTGCTAGAACGACAGGGGGCTACGAGCAGTACTTC; cdr3_aa: CSARTTGGYEQYF
d_call: TRBD2; j_call: TRBJ2-3; v_call: TRBV6-2/TRBV6-3; clone_size: .; cdr3_nt: TGTGCCAGCAGTTACGTTCCTAGCGGGCCCTCGGGGGGAGATACGCAGTATTTT; cdr3_aa: CASSYVPSGPSGGDTQYF
d_call: TRBD2; j_call: TRBJ2-7; v_call: TRBV19; clone_size: many; cdr3_nt: TGTGCCAGTAGTATGCGGGGGGAACCCCCCTACGAGCAGTACTTC; cdr3_aa: CASSMRGEPPYEQYF
d_call: .; j_call: TRBJ2-5; v_call: TRBV7-7; clone_size: .; cdr3_nt: TGTGCCAGCAGCTTACAATGGGGGGAAGGGGAGACCCAGTACTTC; cdr3_aa: CASSLQWGEGETQYF
d_call: TRBD1; j_call: TRBJ2-2; v_call: TRBV3-1; clone_size: .; cdr3_nt: TGTGCCAGCGCTCCAGGGACAGTAAACACCGGGGAGCTGTTTTTT; cdr3_aa: CASAPGTVNTGELFF
d_call: TRBD1; j_call: TRBJ1-2; v_call: TRBV20-1; clone_size: many; cdr3_nt: TGCAGTGCTCCCGTACAGGGGGCGTCGGTCTATGGCTACACCTTC; cdr3_aa: CSAPVQGASVYGYTF
d_call: .; j_call: TRBJ2-7; v_call: TRBV20-1; clone_size: many; cdr3_nt: TGCAGTGCTATTCGACAGATCTCCTACGAGCAGTACTTC; cdr3_aa: CSAIRQISYEQYF
d_call: TRBD1; j_call: TRBJ2-1; v_call: TRBV5-1; clone_size: few; cdr3_nt: TGCGCCAGCAGCTTCCGGGACAGCTACAATGAGCAGTTCTTC; cdr3_aa: CASSFRDSYNEQFF
d_call: .; j_call: TRBJ1-1; v_call: TRBV24-1; clone_size: many; cdr3_nt: TGTGCCACCAGTGCCGGGGGAACTGAAGCTTTCTTT; cdr3_aa: CATSAGGTEAFF
d_call: .; j_call: TRBJ2-7; v_call: TRBV4-1; clone_size: many; cdr3_nt: TGCGCCAGCAGCCAAGTTCAGGGGAGAGCCCACGAGCAGTACTTC; cdr3_aa: CASSQVQGRAHEQYF
d_call: TRBD1; j_call: TRBJ2-1; v_call: TRBV10-1; clone_size: few; cdr3_nt: TGCGCCAGCAGTCCAGGGGGAACATACAATGAGCAGTTCTTC; cdr3_aa: CASSPGGTYNEQFF
d_call: .; j_call: TRBJ2-7; v_call: TRBV11-2; clone_size: .; cdr3_nt: TGTGCCAGCAGCTTCGGGACGGCCGGCTACGAGCAGTACTTC; cdr3_aa: CASSFGTAGYEQYF
d_call: .; j_call: TRBJ2-1; v_call: TRBV20-1; clone_size: many; cdr3_nt: TGCAGTGCCAGGACTCCCACTGGGTCCTACAATGAGCAGTTCTTC; cdr3_aa: CSARTPTGSYNEQFF
d_call: TRBD1; j_call: TRBJ2-1; v_call: TRBV30; clone_size: many; cdr3_nt: TGTGCCTGGAGCGGCGGGGGAAGGACAGGGGCGTTCTTC; cdr3_aa: CAWSGGGRTGAFF
d_call: TRBD1; j_call: TRBJ1-2; v_call: TRBV11-2; clone_size: many; cdr3_nt: TGTGCCAGCAGCCCTCTAACGGGACAGGGCCACTATGGCTACACCTTC; cdr3_aa: CASSPLTGQGHYGYTF
d_call: .; j_call: TRBJ2-5; v_call: TRBV19; clone_size: .; cdr3_nt: TGTGCCAGTAGTATATACCGCCAAGAGACCCAGTACTTC; cdr3_aa: CASSIYRQETQYF
d_call: .; j_call: TRBJ1-1; v_call: TRBV3-1; clone_size: many; cdr3_nt: TGTGCCAGCAGCCAAGCCGGGACCGAGAACACTGAAGCTTTCTTT; cdr3_aa: CASSQAGTENTEAFF
d_call: TRBD1; j_call: TRBJ1-2; v_call: TRBV5-1; clone_size: .; cdr3_nt: TGCGCCAGCAGCTTGGGGGGACAGTCTAACTATGGCTACACCTTC; cdr3_aa: CASSLGGQSNYGYTF
d_call: .; j_call: TRBJ2-7; v_call: TRBV13; clone_size: .; cdr3_nt: TGTGCCAGCAGCTTAGGGTCAGGGTCCTACGAGCAGTACTTC; cdr3_aa: CASSLGSGSYEQYF
d_call: TRBD1; j_call: TRBJ2-7; v_call: TRBV7-8; clone_size: .; cdr3_nt: TGTGCCAGCAGCCCCCCGGACAGGGCACCCACCTACGAGCAGTACTTC; cdr3_aa: CASSPPDRAPTYEQYF
d_call: TRBD1; j_call: TRBJ1-1; v_call: TRBV11-2; clone_size: .; cdr3_nt: TGTGCCAGCAGCTTAAAGGGGGCCAGCGCTTTCTTT; cdr3_aa: CASSLKGASAFF
d_call: TRBD2; j_call: TRBJ2-3; v_call: TRBV20-1; clone_size: .; cdr3_nt: TGCAGTGCTATAGCGGGGGGATACACAGATACGCAGTATTTT; cdr3_aa: CSAIAGGYTDTQYF
d_call: .; j_call: TRBJ2-2; v_call: TRBV27; clone_size: .; cdr3_nt: TGTGCCAGCAGTTTAATGTCCGGCACCGGGGAGCTGTTTTTT; cdr3_aa: CASSLMSGTGELFF
d_call: TRBD1; j_call: TRBJ1-4; v_call: TRBV2; clone_size: few; cdr3_nt: TGTGCCAGCAGTTTACAGGGGATTAATGAAAAACTGTTTTTT; cdr3_aa: CASSLQGINEKLFF
d_call: .; j_call: TRBJ2-2; v_call: TRBV7-2; clone_size: many; cdr3_nt: TGTGCCAGCAGAGCATACACCGGGGAGCTGTTTTTT; cdr3_aa: CASRAYTGELFF
d_call: TRBD2; j_call: TRBJ2-3; v_call: TRBV11-2; clone_size: many; cdr3_nt: TGTGCCAGCAGCTTCACCTCCCTCGGGGGGATCACAGATACGCAGTATTTT; cdr3_aa: CASSFTSLGGITDTQYF
d_call: .; j_call: TRBJ2-7; v_call: TRBV3-1; clone_size: .; cdr3_nt: TGTGCCAGCAGCCCGGGCCTGGGGCGGGATTGGGCATCCGAGCAGTACTTC; cdr3_aa: CASSPGLGRDWASEQYF
d_call: TRBD2; j_call: TRBJ2-7; v_call: TRBV6-1; clone_size: few; cdr3_nt: TGTGCCAGCAGGACCCTAGCGGGGGGCTACGAGCAGTACTTC; cdr3_aa: CASRTLAGGYEQYF
d_call: TRBD1; j_call: TRBJ1-2; v_call: TRBV5-1; clone_size: .; cdr3_nt: TGCGCCAGCAGCCTGGGACAGGGGCCAGGTGTGGATGGCTACACCTTC; cdr3_aa: CASSLGQGPGVDGYTF
d_call: .; j_call: TRBJ1-2; v_call: TRBV5-1; clone_size: few; cdr3_nt: TGCGCCAGCAGCTCAAGACAGACGACTAACTATGGCTACACCTTC; cdr3_aa: CASSSRQTTNYGYTF
d_call: TRBD2; j_call: TRBJ2-3; v_call: TRBV7-3; clone_size: many; cdr3_nt: TGTGCCAGCGGGCCTAGCGGGGAGACAGATACGCAGTATTTT; cdr3_aa: CASGPSGETDTQYF
d_call: .; j_call: TRBJ2-4; v_call: TRBV29-1; clone_size: .; cdr3_nt: TGCAGCGTTGAAGTTACCAGCAAAAACATTCAGTACTTC; cdr3_aa: CSVEVTSKNIQYF
d_call: .; j_call: TRBJ2-4; v_call: TRBV20-1; clone_size: .; cdr3_nt: TGCAGTGCTCGTCTAGTAAACATTCAGTACTTC; cdr3_aa: CSARLVNIQYF
d_call: TRBD1; j_call: TRBJ2-2; v_call: TRBV18; clone_size: many; cdr3_nt: TGTGCCAGCTCACGAGACAGGGGGCTGGGCACCGGGGAGCTGTTTTTT; cdr3_aa: CASSRDRGLGTGELFF
d_call: .; j_call: TRBJ1-6; v_call: TRBV6-2/TRBV6-3; clone_size: many; cdr3_nt: TGTGCCAGCAGATCCAACAGAAATGGGAATTCACCCCTCCACTTT; cdr3_aa: CASRSNRNGNSPLHF
d_call: .; j_call: TRBJ1-5; v_call: TRBV2; clone_size: .; cdr3_nt: TGTGCCAGTAAGGGGGGCATCAATCAGCCCCAGCATTTT; cdr3_aa: CASKGGINQPQHF
d_call: .; j_call: TRBJ1-5; v_call: TRBV5-1; clone_size: few; cdr3_nt: TGCGCCAGCAGCTTAAGTGGGGCCCGCAATCAGCCCCAGCATTTT; cdr3_aa: CASSLSGARNQPQHF
d_call: .; j_call: TRBJ1-4; v_call: TRBV4-2; clone_size: few; cdr3_nt: TGTGCCAGCAGCCACCCCAGGGCCACTAATGAAAAACTGTTTTTT; cdr3_aa: CASSHPRATNEKLFF